The sequence of this T cell receptor beta chain was determined in a study of CD8 T cells in Susac syndrome. Across the whole study: When their blood was taken, patients with Susac syndrome were therapy-naive, taking corticosteroids, or taking intravenous immunoglobulin alone. General study findings and limits: Clonal expansion was present among Susac CD8+ cells. This expansion reached its peak in TEMRA cells and in active patients.

Regarding this clonotype: Antigen unknown.

Trimming removed 1 base from V and 4 bases from J, with 12 bases in between. The germline V gene has CDR1 KGHSH and CDR2 LQKENI. This CDR3 has 15 amino acids. Patients with Susac syndrome fulfilled recently defined diagnostic criteria for definite or probable disease. The CD8+ and CD4+ T cells were isolated magnetically using a negative isolation approach, whereas the TEMRA cells were enriched by FACS. cDNA came from approximately 0.5 to 1 ug RNA primed by random hexamers. TCRdb re-called the immunoSEQ multiplex PCR reads with MiXCR, one entry per CDR3 protein. The sample lists tens of thousands of distinct CDR3 sequences; 96% were seen once.

The rearrangement joins TRBV18 to TRBJ2-3; a weak D match, TRBD2 (5 bases). Sample: CD8+ T cells from PBMCs. This clonotype originated in a human donor with Susac syndrome. CDR3 in DNA: TGTGCCAGCTCACCACGGGCGGAGGAGGCAGATACGCAGTATTTT. Its protein product is CASSPRAEEADTQYF.